The next 23 T cell receptor beta chains were all read from a single sample in a study of blood T cells in healthy people across ages. A second about 7 to 11 cycle PCR used barcoded and J-beta primers. A single record per CDR3 protein comes from TCRdb applying MiXCR to the 5' RACE reads. The sample has about 1,000,000 distinct CDR3 sequences, under 45% seen once. The sample was blood. The origin of the receptors is a woman aged 55-75 years in good health.

The sample holds a few counts of this clonotype. The rearrangement links TRBV14 to TRBJ1-2, with a tentative D call TRBD1 (5 bases). V lost 6 bases and J lost 3, with 11 bases in between. The CDR3 is 13 amino acids. The germline gives CDR1 SGHDN, CDR2 FVKESK. The CDR3: CASRRDGDYGYTF. CDR3 sequence (DNA): TGTGCCAGCAGGCGGGACGGGGACTATGGCTACACCTTC. Complete variable domain (other parts from reference TRBV14 and TRBJ1-2): EAGVTQFPSHSVIEKGQTVTLRCDPISGHDNLYWYRRVMGKEIKFLLHFVKESKQDESGMPNNRFLAERTGGTYSTLKVQPAELEDSGVYFCASRRDGDYGYTFGSGTRLTVV.

V is TRBV9 and J is TRBJ2-1; tentative D call: TRBD2 (6 bases). The CDR3 has 15 residues. Trimming removed 0 bases from V and 4 bases from J, with 11 bases in between. CDR1 SGDLS and CDR2 YYNGEE come from the germline V gene. In DNA form, the CDR3 reads TGTGCCAGCAGCGTAGAGGGAGGAGCTTACAATGAGCAGTTCTTC. It is translated as CASSVEGGAYNEQFF.

This clonotype was observed a handful of times. This chain links TRBV29-1 with TRBJ1-2; D is perhaps TRBD1 (5 bases). Trimming removed 6 bases at V and 8 bases at J, with 16 bases between. The CDR3 has 12 residues. CDR1 is SQVTM and CDR2 is ANQGSEA in the germline V gene. Written as DNA, the CDR3 is TGCAGCGTCGTGGGGCAGGTCTACGGCTACACCTTC. Protein sequence: CSVVGQVYGYTF.

The rearrangement joins TRBV14 to TRBJ2-5; tentatively, D is TRBD1 (6 bases). Germline lookup yields CDR1 SGHDN and CDR2 FVKESK. This CDR3 has 20 residues. The germline V and J ends were trimmed by 0 bases and 2 bases, with 25 bases remaining between them. The CDR3 spells CASSQDLGLGTPVYQETQYF. CDR3 coding DNA: TGTGCCAGCAGCCAAGATTTGGGTTTGGGGACACCCGTTTATCAAGAGACCCAGTACTTC.

There are a few counts of this clonotype. The rearrangement uses TRBV12-3 or TRBV12-4 and TRBJ1-3, with a possible D match to TRBD1 (5 bases). CDR3 size: 13 residues. The V gene lost 7 bases and the J gene lost 4 bases, with 11 bases spanning the gap. The CDR3 is CASTLGTGNTIYF. CDR3 DNA: TGTGCCAGCACCCTGGGGACGGGAAACACCATATATTTT.

This clonotype was seen repeatedly, ten times or more. The J gene is TRBJ2-1, the V gene TRBV6-2 or TRBV6-3; 8 bases align to TRBD1. The CDR3 is 16 residues long. The trim removed 5 bases at V and 7 bases at J, leaving 13 bases unmatched. CDR1 is MNHEY and CDR2 is SVGEGT in the germline V gene. The CDR3 region is CASSNQGAQARNEQFF. The CDR3 DNA is TGTGCCAGCAGTAACCAGGGGGCGCAGGCTAGGAATGAGCAGTTCTTC.

This clonotype was recorded a few times. J is TRBJ1-2 and V is TRBV6-1; D is unresolved. Germline V gives CDR1 MNHNS, CDR2 SASEGT. Deletions cut 8 bases from V and 7 bases from J, with 14 bases between. The length of the CDR3 is 12 residues. CDR3 amino acids: CASSGDPSGYTF. CDR3 sequence (DNA): TGTGCCAGCTCAGGAGACCCCAGTGGCTACACCTTC.

Concerning this clonotype itself: One end of the junction varies from germline; a read error may be responsible. The chain employs TRBV6-5 and TRBJ1-2, with a weak D call TRBD1 (5 bases). Germline CDR1 MNHEY, CDR2 SVGAGI. This CDR3 has 14 residues. Here the CDR3 reads CAGSYFSDSHGYTF. The CDR3 nucleotides read TGTGCCGGCAGTTACTTTTCCGACAGCCATGGCTACACCTTC.

The V call is TRBV20-1, the J call TRBJ2-5, with a possible D match to TRBD2 (5 bases). Germline CDR1 is DFQATT and CDR2 is SNEGSKA (reference sequence). The CDR3 is 16 residues long. V lost 1 base to trimming and J lost 0 bases, with 15 bases between them. The CDR3 spells CSARGWSSWYQETQYF. The DNA of the CDR3 is TGCAGTGCTAGAGGGTGGTCTAGCTGGTACCAAGAGACCCAGTACTTC.

As DNA, the CDR3 is TGTGCCAGCAGCCAGCGGCGTGGGATAGGCGATGAGCAGTTCTTC. It is translated as CASSQRRGIGDEQFF. The chain is built from TRBV7-8 and TRBJ2-1; maybe TRBD2 (5 bases). V lost 5 bases, J lost 8 bases, and 19 bases lay in between. The V gene's germline CDR1 is SGHVS and CDR2 FQNEAQ. The CDR3 has 15 residues.

The chain joins TRBV20-1 to TRBJ2-1, with 11 positions matching TRBD2. CDR3 length: 15 amino acids. Losses at the gene ends were 3 bases for V and 8 bases for J; bases not matched to a gene: 9. Germline CDR1 and CDR2: DFQATT and SNEGSKA (reference sequence). CDR3 DNA: TGCAGTGCTAGCCCCAGACTAGCGGGAAGGGATGAGCAGTTCTTC. Encoded protein: CSASPRLAGRDEQFF.

V is TRBV30 and J is TRBJ2-4; D is perhaps TRBD1 (5 bases). The J call may be wrong; the DNA end is better matched by TRBJ2-7. The V gene's germline CDR1 is GTSNPN and CDR2 SVGIG (reference sequence). The length of the CDR3 is 13 residues. CDR3 DNA: TGTGCCTGGAGGTGGACACACTCCTACGAGCAGTACTTC. It encodes CAWRWTHSYEQYF.

This sequence joins TRBV5-1 and TRBJ2-7, with D possibly matching TRBD1 (6 bases). Trimming removed 4 bases from V and 3 bases from J, with 14 bases in between. CDR3 length: 14 amino acids. Germline CDR1 SGHRS, CDR2 YFSETQ. The CDR3 sequence is CASSQQEGGYEQYF. CDR3 sequence (DNA): TGCGCCAGCAGCCAACAGGAAGGGGGCTACGAGCAGTACTTC.

This chain joins TRBV6-5 and TRBJ2-3; the D is unclear. The V gene's germline CDR1 is MNHEY and CDR2 SVGAGI. The V gene lost 0 bases and the J gene lost 2 bases, with 3 bases spanning the gap. This CDR3 is built from 13 residues. CDR3 sequence reads: CASSYSTTDTQYF. The CDR3 DNA sequence: TGTGCCAGCAGTTACTCAACCACAGATACGCAGTATTTT.

This clonotype was detected only a few times. CDR3 amino acids: CASREVSGANVLTF. CDR3 bases: TGTGCCAGCAGAGAGGTCTCTGGGGCCAACGTCCTGACTTTC. The rearrangement joins TRBV2 to TRBJ2-6; the D is unclear. This CDR3 spans 14 amino acids. Deletions cut 6 bases from V and 0 bases from J, with 6 bases between. Germline V gene data show CDR1 as SNHLY and CDR2 as FYNNEI.

In its sample, this clonotype was seen a few times. V gene TRBV7-3 combines with J gene TRBJ2-3, with a tentative D call TRBD2 (6 bases). Per germline, CDR1 SGHTA and CDR2 FQGTGA. CDR3 size: 13 residues. Trimming left V 5 bases short and J 5 bases short, with 11 bases between. CDR3: CASSRDLVDTQYF. The DNA for the CDR3 is TGTGCCAGCAGCCGGGACTTAGTAGATACGCAGTATTTT. The whole variable domain, filled in from reference TRBV7-3 and TRBJ2-3, reads GAGVSQTPSNKVTEKGKYVELRCDPISGHTALYWYRQSLGQGPEFLIYFQGTGAADDSGLPNDRFFAVRPEGSVSTLKIQRTERGDSAVYLCASSRDLVDTQYFGPGTRLTVL.

Worth noting for this clonotype: A read error may produce the germline difference seen at one junction end. This chain connects TRBV20-1 to TRBJ1-1; 7 bases match TRBD1. There are 16 residues in the CDR3. Germline CDR1 and CDR2: DFQATT and SNEGSKA (reference sequence). The CDR3 spells CSASKTGLGVNTKAFF. DNA for the CDR3: TGCAGTGCTAGTAAGACAGGGTTGGGGGTCAACACTAAAGCTTTCTTT.

J is TRBJ1-2 and V is TRBV24-1; D is ambiguous. Germline CDR1 and CDR2: KGHDR and SFDVKD. Trimming cost V 0 bases and J 0 bases, with 4 bases left between them. This CDR3 comprises 14 residues. The CDR3 DNA reads TGTGCCACCAGTGATTTGTGGGCTAACTATGGCTACACCTTC. Protein product: CATSDLWANYGYTF.

The CDR3 coding sequence is TGCAGTGCTGGACCCTATCGTGGACTAGAAGCGGGTGAGCAGTTCTTC. It encodes CSAGPYRGLEAGEQFF. This sequence joins TRBV20-1 and TRBJ2-1, with 7 positions matching TRBD2. CDR3 length: 16 residues. Trimming cost V 5 bases and J 9 bases; bases outside gene matches: 19. Germline-derived CDR1 and CDR2 are DFQATT and SNEGSKA (reference sequence).

The V call is TRBV27, the J call TRBJ2-7, with D hard to call. The germline V gene encodes CDR1 MNHEY and CDR2 SMNVEV (reference sequence). This CDR3 is built from 11 residues. V lost 10 bases and J lost 5, with 12 bases in between. CDR3 bases: TGTGCCACCCTCTCTGGGGACGAGCAGTACTTC. This encodes CATLSGDEQYF.

The chain links TRBV20-1 to TRBJ2-7; D ambiguous. This CDR3 region has 12 residues. CDR1 is DFQATT, CDR2 SNEGSKA, per germline (reference sequence). V lost 3 bases, J lost 1 base, and 7 bases lay in between. The CDR3 is CSARAESYEQYF. The CDR3 DNA follows: TGCAGTGCTAGGGCGGAGTCCTACGAGCAGTACTTC.

For the CDR3, the DNA is TGTGCCAGCAGTTGGGCTAGTTCTGATACGCAGTATTTT. This codes for CASSWASSDTQYF. The chain recombines TRBV12-3 or TRBV12-4 with TRBJ2-3; the D is unclear. Trimming took off 4 bases at V and 6 bases at J, with 11 bases between the two ends. The CDR3 length is 13 residues.

This clonotype was counted only a few times. The rearrangement joins TRBV7-6 to TRBJ2-5, with 11 bases matching TRBD2. Per the germline V gene, CDR1 is SGHVS and CDR2 is FNYEAQ. This CDR3 is built from 16 residues. The V segment lost 2 bases and the J segment 5 bases; nucleotides outside the gene matches: 7. The CDR3 region has the DNA TGTGCCAGCAGCTTACCCCTAGCGGGAGGAGGGGAGACCCAGTACTTC. Protein: CASSLPLAGGGETQYF.